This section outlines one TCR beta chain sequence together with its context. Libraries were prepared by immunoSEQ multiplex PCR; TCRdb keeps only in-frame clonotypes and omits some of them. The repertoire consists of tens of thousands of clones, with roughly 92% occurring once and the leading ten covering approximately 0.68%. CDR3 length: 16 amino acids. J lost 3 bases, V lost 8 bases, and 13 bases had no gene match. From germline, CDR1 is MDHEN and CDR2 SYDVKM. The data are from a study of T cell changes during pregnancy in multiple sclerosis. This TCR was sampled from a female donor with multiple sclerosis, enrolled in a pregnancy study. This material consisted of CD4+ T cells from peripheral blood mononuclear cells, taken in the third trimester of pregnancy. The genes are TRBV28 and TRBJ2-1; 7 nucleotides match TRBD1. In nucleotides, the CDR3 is TGTGCCAGCCTAATGAATAGGGGGCGGCTCTACAATGAGCAGTTCTTC. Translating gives CASLMNRGRLYNEQFF. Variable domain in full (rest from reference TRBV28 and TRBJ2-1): DVKVTQSSRYLVKRTGEKVFLECVQDMDHENMFWYRQDPGLGLRLIYFSYDVKMKEKGDIPEGYSVSREKKERFSLILESASTNQTSMYLCASLMNRGRLYNEQFFGPGTRLTVL.